The clone carrying this T cell receptor (beta chain) has only a few counts. The target antigen is unknown. Trimming left V 3 bases short and J 6 bases short, with 20 bases between. The CDR3 runs to 16 residues. The germline CDR1 and CDR2 sequences are ENHRY and SYGVKD. These data are taken from a study of T cell responses to AZD1222 COVID-19 vaccine. The wider study: It was second doses at about 4 or about 12 weeks that were pooled. Overall study findings and caveats: Donors were chiefly white British, with a greater number of females, and clonal diversity was perhaps underestimated.

Clones were sequenced by immunoSEQ multiplex PCR, and TCRdb holds only the in-frame ones, with some missing. The table lists about 120,000 clones, nearly 90% of them singletons, with around 3% in the top ten. The chain employs TRBV10-3 and TRBJ1-2; a weak D match, TRBD1 (6 bases). This TCR was sampled from an adult in good health. The sequencing here drew on peripheral blood, taken on day 0 of AZD1222 vaccination. The CDR3 bases are TGTGCCATCAGTGAACCCCAGGGGACGGAAAGAGATGGCTACACCTTC. Its translation: CAISEPQGTERDGYTF.